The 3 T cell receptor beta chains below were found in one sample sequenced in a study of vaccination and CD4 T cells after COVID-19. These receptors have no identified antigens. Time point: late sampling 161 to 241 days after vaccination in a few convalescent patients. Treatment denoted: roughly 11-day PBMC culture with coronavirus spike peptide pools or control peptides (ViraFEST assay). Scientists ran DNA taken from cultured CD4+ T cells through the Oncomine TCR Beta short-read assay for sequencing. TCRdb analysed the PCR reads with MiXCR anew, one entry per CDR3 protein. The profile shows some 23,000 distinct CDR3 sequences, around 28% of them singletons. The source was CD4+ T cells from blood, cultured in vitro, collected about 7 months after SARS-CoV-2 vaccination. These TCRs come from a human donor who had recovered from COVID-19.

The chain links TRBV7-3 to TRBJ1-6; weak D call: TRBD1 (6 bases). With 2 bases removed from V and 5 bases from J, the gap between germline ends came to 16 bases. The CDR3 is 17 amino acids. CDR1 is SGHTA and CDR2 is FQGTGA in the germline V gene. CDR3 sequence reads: CASSLQPGGANNSPLHF. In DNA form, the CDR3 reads TGTGCCAGCAGCTTACAACCGGGGGGCGCAAATAATTCACCCCTCCACTTT. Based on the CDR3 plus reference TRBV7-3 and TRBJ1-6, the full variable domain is GAGVSQTPSNKVTEKGKYVELRCDPISGHTALYWYRQSLGQGPEFLIYFQGTGAADDSGLPNDRFFAVRPEGSVSTLKIQRTERGDSAVYLCASSLQPGGANNSPLHFGNGTRLTVT.

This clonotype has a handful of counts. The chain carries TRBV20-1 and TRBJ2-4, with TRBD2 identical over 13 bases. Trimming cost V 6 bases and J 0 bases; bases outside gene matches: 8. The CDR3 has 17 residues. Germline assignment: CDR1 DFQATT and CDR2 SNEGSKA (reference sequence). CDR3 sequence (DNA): TGCAGTGCGCACGGGACTAGCGGGACGATAGCCAAAAACATTCAGTACTTC. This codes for CSAHGTSGTIAKNIQYF.

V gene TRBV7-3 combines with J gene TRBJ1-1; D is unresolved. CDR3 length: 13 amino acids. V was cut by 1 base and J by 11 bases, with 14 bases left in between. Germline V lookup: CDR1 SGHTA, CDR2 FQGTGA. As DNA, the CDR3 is TGTGCCAGCAGCTTAAACCGGGCCGAAGTCGCTTTCTTT. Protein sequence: CASSLNRAEVAFF. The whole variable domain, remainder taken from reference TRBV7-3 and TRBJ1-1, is GAGVSQTPSNKVTEKGKYVELRCDPISGHTALYWYRQSLGQGPEFLIYFQGTGAADDSGLPNDRFFAVRPEGSVSTLKIQRTERGDSAVYLCASSLNRAEVAFFGQGTRLTVV.